This T cell receptor beta chain appears in the sequencing data of a study of blood T cell repertoires in COVID-19. Germline-derived CDR1 and CDR2 are SQVTM and ANQGSEA. Trimming removed 8 bases at V and 4 bases at J, with 17 bases between. The CDR3 extends over 13 amino acids. Assignments of participants to cohorts depended upon their own reported clinical history. Sequencing used immunoSEQ multiplex PCR; TCRdb keeps in-frame clones, though not all of them. The repertoire consists of about 180,000 clones, with 80% occurring once and the leading ten covering 13% to 15%. This TCR was recovered from a man in his fifties or sixties who had been exposed to COVID-19. The sample consisted of PBMCs or T cells enriched from blood (not recorded which). The chain employs TRBV29-1 and TRBJ1-1; possibly TRBD1 for D (5 bases). The CDR3 loop reads CSTQGWVSTEAFF. In DNA form, the CDR3 reads TGCAGCACCCAGGGTTGGGTAAGCACTGAAGCTTTCTTT.